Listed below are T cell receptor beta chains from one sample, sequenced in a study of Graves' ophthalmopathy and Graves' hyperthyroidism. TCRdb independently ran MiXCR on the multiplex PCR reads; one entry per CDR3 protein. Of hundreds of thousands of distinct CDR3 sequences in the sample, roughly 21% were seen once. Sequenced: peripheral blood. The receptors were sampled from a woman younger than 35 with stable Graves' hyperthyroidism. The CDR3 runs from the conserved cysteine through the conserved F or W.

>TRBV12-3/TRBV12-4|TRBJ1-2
CASRQTGEDGYTF
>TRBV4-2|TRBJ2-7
CASSQVRTRLYEQYF
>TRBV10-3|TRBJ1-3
CAISGGTAGNTIYF
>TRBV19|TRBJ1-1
CASSIEGDTEAFF
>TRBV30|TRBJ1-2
CARARGYGYTF
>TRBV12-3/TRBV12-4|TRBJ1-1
CASSYPLGEAFF
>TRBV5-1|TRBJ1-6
CASSLVSVSPLHF
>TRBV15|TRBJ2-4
CATSRDDAGGLAKNIQYF
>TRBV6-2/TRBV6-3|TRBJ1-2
CASSPTGLRLLNYGYTF
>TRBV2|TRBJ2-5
CASSDRVLAGGGETQYF
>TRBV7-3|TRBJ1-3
CASSLSHGGNTIYF
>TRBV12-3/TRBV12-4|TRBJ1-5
CASYRGGNQPQHF
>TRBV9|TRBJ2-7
CASSVGDGLTFPYEQYF
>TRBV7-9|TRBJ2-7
CASSFRVGEQYF
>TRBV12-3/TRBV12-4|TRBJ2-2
CASSPPWDSLNTGELFF
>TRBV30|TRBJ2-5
CACLSGFQETQYF
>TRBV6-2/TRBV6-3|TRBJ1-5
CASSYRGRYQPQHF
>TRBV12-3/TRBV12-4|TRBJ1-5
CASSFGGEQPQHF
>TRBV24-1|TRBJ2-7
CATSDPGLAPYEQYF
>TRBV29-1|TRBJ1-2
CSADRTGTYGYTF
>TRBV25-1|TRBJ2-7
CASSEPGQYEQYF
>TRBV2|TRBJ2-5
CASSDFQETQYF
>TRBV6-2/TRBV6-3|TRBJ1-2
CASSPLDRIYGYTF
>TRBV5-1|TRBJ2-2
CASSLDTGELFF
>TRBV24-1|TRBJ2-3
CATGMTGLTDTQYF
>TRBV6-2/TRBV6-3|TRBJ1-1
CASNEQGFTEAFF
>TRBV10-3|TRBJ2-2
CAITAHSGQAQRGGTGELFF
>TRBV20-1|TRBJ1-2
CSAPTGTGTGYTF
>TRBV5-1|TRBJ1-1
CASTLGWGGTEAFF
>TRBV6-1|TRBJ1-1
CASSSTGEEAFF
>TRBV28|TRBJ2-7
CASSFGVNEQYF
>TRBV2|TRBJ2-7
CASRGNSYEQYF
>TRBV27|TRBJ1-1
CASSLSGNMNTEAFF
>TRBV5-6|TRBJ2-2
CASSSATGGSTGELFF
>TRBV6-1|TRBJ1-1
CASAINLGWGTEAFF
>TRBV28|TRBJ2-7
CASSIAGFPYEQYF
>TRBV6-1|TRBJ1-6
CASSSTGINSPLHF
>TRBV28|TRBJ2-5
CASSLFSAERGAQYF
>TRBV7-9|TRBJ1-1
CASSQGGVGDSEAFF
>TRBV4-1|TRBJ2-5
CASSQHSLGTRAETQYF
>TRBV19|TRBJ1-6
CASSIQGFSPLHF
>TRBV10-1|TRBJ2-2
CASKASGNTGELCF
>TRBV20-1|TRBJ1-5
CSAYEQANQPQHF
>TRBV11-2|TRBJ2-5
CASSLAGGGRETQYF
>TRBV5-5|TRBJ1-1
CVSSFDTEAFF
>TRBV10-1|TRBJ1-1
CALKGGSTEAFF